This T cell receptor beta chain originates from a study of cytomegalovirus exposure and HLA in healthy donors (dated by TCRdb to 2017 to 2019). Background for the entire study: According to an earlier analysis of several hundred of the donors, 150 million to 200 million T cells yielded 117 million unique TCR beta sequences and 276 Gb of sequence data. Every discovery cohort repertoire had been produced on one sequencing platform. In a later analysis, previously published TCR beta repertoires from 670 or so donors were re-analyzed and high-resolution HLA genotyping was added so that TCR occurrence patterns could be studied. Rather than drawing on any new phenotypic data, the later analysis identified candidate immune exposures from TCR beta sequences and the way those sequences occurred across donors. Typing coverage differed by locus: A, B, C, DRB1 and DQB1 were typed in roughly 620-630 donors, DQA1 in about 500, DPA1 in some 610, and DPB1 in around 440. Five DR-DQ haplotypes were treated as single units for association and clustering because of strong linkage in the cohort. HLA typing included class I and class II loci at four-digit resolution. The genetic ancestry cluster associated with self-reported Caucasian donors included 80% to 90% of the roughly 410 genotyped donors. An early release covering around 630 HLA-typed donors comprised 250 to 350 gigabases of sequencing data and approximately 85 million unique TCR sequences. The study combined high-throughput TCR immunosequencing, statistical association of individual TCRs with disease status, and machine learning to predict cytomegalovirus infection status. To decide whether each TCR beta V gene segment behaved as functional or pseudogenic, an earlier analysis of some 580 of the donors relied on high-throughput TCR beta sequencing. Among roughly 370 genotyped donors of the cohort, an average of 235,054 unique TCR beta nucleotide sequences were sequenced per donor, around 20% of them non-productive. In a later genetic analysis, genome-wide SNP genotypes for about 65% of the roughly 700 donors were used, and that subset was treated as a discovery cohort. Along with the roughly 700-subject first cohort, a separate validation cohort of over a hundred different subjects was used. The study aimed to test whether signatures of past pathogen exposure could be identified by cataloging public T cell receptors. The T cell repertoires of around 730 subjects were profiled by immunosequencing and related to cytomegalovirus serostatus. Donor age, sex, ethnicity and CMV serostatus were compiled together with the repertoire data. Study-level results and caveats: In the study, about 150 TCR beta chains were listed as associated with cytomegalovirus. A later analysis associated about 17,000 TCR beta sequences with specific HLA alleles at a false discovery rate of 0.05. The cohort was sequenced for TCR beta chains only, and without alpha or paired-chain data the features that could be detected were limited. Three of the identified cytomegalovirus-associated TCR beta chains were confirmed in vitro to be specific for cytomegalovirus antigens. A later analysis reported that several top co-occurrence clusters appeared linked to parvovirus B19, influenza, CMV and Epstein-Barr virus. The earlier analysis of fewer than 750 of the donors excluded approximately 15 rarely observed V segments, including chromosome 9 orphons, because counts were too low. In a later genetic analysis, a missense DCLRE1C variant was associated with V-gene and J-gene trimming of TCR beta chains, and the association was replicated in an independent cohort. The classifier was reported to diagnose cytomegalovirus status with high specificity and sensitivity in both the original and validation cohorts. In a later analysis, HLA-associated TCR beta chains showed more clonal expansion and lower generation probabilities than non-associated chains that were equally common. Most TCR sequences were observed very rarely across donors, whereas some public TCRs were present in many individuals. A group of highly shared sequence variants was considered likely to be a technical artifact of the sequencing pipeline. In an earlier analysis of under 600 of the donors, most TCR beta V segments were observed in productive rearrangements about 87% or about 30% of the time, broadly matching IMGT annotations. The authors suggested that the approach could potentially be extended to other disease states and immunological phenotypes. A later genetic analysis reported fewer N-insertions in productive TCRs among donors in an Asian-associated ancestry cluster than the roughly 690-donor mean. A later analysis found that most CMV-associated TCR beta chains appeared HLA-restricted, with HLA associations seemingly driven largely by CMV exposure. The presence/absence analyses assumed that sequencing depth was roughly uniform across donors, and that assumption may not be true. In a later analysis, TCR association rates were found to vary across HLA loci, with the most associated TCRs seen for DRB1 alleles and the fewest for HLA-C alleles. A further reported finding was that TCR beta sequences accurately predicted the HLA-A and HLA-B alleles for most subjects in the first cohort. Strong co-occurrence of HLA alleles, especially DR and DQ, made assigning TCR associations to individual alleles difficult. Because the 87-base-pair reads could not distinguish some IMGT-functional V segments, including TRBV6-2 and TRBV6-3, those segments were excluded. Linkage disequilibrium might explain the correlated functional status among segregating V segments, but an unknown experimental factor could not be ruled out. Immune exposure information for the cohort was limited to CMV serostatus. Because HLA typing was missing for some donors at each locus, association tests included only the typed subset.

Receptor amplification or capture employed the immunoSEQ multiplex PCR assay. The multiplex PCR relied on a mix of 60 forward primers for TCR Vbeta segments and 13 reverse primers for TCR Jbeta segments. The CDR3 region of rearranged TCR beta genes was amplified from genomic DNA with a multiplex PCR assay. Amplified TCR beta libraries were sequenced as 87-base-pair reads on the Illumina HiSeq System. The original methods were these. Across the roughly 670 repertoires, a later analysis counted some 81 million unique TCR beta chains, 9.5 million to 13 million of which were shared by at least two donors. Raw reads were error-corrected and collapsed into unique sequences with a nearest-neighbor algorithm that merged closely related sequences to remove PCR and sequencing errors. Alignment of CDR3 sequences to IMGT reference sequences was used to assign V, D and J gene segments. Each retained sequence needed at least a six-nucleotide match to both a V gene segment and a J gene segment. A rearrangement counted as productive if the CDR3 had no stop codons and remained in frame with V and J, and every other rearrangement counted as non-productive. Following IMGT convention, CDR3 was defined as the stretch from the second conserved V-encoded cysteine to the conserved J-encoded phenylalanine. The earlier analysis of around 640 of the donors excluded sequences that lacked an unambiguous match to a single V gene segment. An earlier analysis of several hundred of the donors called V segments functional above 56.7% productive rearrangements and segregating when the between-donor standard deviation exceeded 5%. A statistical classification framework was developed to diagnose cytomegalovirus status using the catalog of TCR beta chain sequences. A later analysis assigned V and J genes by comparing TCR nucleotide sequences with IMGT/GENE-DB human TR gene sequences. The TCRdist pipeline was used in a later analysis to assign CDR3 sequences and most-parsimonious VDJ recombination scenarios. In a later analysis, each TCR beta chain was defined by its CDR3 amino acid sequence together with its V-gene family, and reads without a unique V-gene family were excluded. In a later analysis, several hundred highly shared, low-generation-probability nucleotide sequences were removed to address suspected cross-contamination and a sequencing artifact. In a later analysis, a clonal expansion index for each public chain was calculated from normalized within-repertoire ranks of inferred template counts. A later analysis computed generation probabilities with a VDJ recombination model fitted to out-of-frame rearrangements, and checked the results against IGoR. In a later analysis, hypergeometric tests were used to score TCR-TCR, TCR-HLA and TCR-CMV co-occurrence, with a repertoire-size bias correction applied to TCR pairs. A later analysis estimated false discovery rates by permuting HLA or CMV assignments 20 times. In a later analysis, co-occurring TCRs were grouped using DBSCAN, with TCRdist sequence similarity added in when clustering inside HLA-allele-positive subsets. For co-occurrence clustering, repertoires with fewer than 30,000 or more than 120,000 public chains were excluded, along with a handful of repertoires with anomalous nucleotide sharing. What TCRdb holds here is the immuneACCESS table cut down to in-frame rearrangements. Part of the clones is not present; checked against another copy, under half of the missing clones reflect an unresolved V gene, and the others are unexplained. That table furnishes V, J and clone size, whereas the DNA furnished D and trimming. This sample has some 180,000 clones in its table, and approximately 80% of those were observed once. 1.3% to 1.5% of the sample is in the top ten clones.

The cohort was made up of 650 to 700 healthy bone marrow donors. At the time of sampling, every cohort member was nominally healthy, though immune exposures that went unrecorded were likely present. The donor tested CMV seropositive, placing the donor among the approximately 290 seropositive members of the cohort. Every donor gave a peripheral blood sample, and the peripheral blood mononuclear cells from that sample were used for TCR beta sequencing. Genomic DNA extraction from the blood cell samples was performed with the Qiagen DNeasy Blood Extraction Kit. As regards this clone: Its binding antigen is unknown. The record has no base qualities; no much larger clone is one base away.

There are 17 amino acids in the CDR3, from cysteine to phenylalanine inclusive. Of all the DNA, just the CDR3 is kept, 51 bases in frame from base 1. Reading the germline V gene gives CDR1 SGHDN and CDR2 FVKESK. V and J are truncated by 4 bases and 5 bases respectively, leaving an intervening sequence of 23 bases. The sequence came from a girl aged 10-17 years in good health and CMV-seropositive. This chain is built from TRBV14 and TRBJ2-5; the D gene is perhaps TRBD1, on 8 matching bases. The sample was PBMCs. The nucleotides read TGTGCCAGCAGCCCAGGGGAGGGACAGGAGGGCCGGGAGACCCAGTACTTC. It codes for CASSPGEGQEGRETQYF.